This T cell receptor (beta chain) was obtained from a study of blood T cell repertoires in COVID-19. The repertoire was sequenced with immunoSEQ multiplex PCR; TCRdb's copy has only in-frame clones and lacks some. The sample records roughly 60,000 clones, more than 70% being singletons. V was cut by 7 bases and J by 3 bases, with 9 bases left in between. Germline assignment: CDR1 MNHEY and CDR2 SVGAGI. The CDR3 is made up of 12 amino acids. The receptor was derived from a man aged 55 to 70 with COVID-19, enrolled during active disease. The chain joins TRBV6-5 to TRBJ1-1, with D perhaps TRBD1 (5 bases). The sequenced sample consisted of peripheral blood. In DNA form, the CDR3 reads TGTGCCAGCACCCGGGGGGACACTGAAGCTTTCTTT. Its translation is CASTRGDTEAFF.